The 23 T cell receptor beta chains reported below all come from one sample, sequenced in a study of shared clonotypes between healthy human individuals. Libraries were prepared by immunoSEQ multiplex PCR; TCRdb keeps only in-frame clonotypes and omits some of them. The table shows approximately 1.5 million clones, with approximately 98% occurring only once. Sequenced material: naive CD4+ T cells sorted from blood. Regarding subset: CD45RA+ positively selected. The receptors originated from a young man in good health.

The rearrangement joins TRBV30 to TRBJ1-5; 7 bases map to TRBD1. With 0 bases clipped from V and 0 bases from J, the junction kept 20 bases outside the gene matches. Germline V CDR1 and CDR2: GTSNPN, SVGIG (reference sequence). The CDR3 extends over 21 amino acids. This chain's CDR3 is CAWSVRNMPRDREYSNQPQHF. The CDR3 region has the DNA TGTGCCTGGAGTGTACGCAACATGCCCCGGGACAGAGAATATAGCAATCAGCCCCAGCATTTT.

This chain joins TRBV6-5 and TRBJ1-1, with 7 bases matching TRBD1. Per germline, CDR1 MNHEY and CDR2 SVGAGI. V shed 8 bases and J 1 base; nucleotides not matched to a gene: 7. The CDR3 has 14 amino acids. The CDR3 region has the DNA TGTGCCAGCGCCGACAGGGTAAGGAACACTGAAGCTTTCTTT. This sequence encodes CASADRVRNTEAFF.

The chain uses TRBV5-1 and TRBJ2-6; D not certain. The germline V gene has CDR1 SGHRS and CDR2 YFSETQ. The CDR3 covers 15 residues. V lost 0 bases to trimming and J lost 4 bases, with 8 bases between them. CDR3 protein: CASSLVSAGANVLTF. CDR3 coding DNA: TGCGCCAGCAGCTTGGTGTCAGCCGGGGCCAACGTCCTGACTTTC.

The chain couples TRBV14 to TRBJ2-3; 7 positions match TRBD2. The length of the CDR3 is 16 residues. In germline, CDR1 is SGHDN, CDR2 FVKESK. J lost 2 bases, V lost 3 bases, and 8 bases had no gene match. The CDR3: CASSHGGLADTDTQYF. In DNA form, the CDR3 reads TGTGCCAGCAGCCATGGCGGGCTAGCGGACACAGATACGCAGTATTTT.

The rearrangement links TRBV19 to TRBJ2-5; D is possibly TRBD1 or TRBD2 (5 bases each). V was trimmed by 3 bases and J by 4 bases, leaving 12 bases between them. The CDR3 has 14 amino acids. Per the germline V gene, CDR1 is LNHDA and CDR2 is SQIVND (reference sequence). In DNA, the CDR3 is TGTGCCAGTAGTATCTATCCGGGGCGAGAGACCCAGTACTTC. Translation gives CASSIYPGRETQYF.

This clone was counted once. The J gene is TRBJ1-3, the V gene TRBV18, with 7 bases that match TRBD1. The V gene's germline CDR1 is KGHSH and CDR2 LQKENI. The CDR3 has 17 amino acids. The J segment lost 0 bases and the V segment lost 3 bases, leaving 8 bases of the junction unmatched. Here the CDR3 DNA reads TGTGCCAGCTCACCTCGGACAGGCCGATTCTCTGGAAACACCATATATTTT. As protein: CASSPRTGRFSGNTIYF.

In the case of this clone: This sample also contains other DNA sequences that code for the same CDR3. The chain is built from TRBV7-9 and TRBJ1-1; no clear D. Germline CDR1 reads SEHNR; CDR2 reads FQNEAQ (reference sequence). Trimming pared 1 base from V and 5 bases from J, leaving 2 bases between. The CDR3 covers 11 residues. The CDR3 sequence is CASSLVTEAFF. In DNA form, the CDR3 reads TGTGCCAGCAGCTTAGTTACTGAAGCTTTCTTT.

This rearrangement joins TRBV2 to TRBJ1-2; maybe TRBD1 (5 bases). The CDR3 runs to 13 residues. Trimming removed 7 bases from V and 2 bases from J, with 11 bases in between. The germline V gene has CDR1 SNHLY and CDR2 FYNNEI. In DNA form, the CDR3 reads TGTGCCAGCAAAGCAGGGATGAACTATGGCTACACCTTC. Translating it yields CASKAGMNYGYTF. The variable domain in full, with the rest retrieved from reference TRBV2 and TRBJ1-2, is EPEVTQTPSHQVTQMGQEVILRCVPISNHLYFYWYRQILGQKVEFLVSFYNNEISEKSEIFDDQFSVERPDGSNFTLKIRSTKLEDSAMYFCASKAGMNYGYTFGSGTRLTVV.

V usage is TRBV29-1 and J usage is TRBJ2-3; no definite D call. CDR1 is SQVTM, CDR2 ANQGSEA, per germline. The CDR3 extends over 12 amino acids. V shed 4 bases and J shed 4 bases, with 9 bases lying between them. In DNA form, the CDR3 reads TGCAGCGTTGTAAGTTACGCAGATACGCAGTATTTT. This gives the protein CSVVSYADTQYF.

The V call is TRBV30, the J call TRBJ2-3; D uncertain. The length of the CDR3 is 14 residues. Germline CDR1 reads GTSNPN; CDR2 reads SVGIG (reference sequence). V was trimmed by 0 bases and J by 5 bases, leaving 12 bases between them. The CDR3 here is CAWSVSRVLDTQYF. DNA of the CDR3: TGTGCCTGGAGTGTATCACGGGTTTTAGATACGCAGTATTTT.

This chain joins TRBV9 and TRBJ2-2, with 10 bases fitting TRBD2. The trim removed 3 bases at V and 4 bases at J, leaving 6 bases unmatched. From germline, CDR1 is SGDLS and CDR2 YYNGEE. CDR3 length equals 16 residues. The CDR3 sequence is CASSAATSGFTGELFF. The CDR3 DNA follows: TGTGCCAGCAGCGCCGCGACTAGCGGGTTCACCGGGGAGCTGTTTTTT.

The chain joins TRBV5-1 to TRBJ2-1; either TRBD1 or TRBD2 may fit D (6 bases each). Looked up from germline, CDR1 is SGHRS and CDR2 is YFSETQ. The CDR3 has 16 amino acids. Trimming left V 0 bases short and J 5 bases short, with 15 bases between. The CDR3 sequence: CASSLVGGALDNEQFF. CDR3 nucleotide sequence: TGCGCCAGCAGCTTGGTGGGGGGCGCTTTGGACAATGAGCAGTTCTTC.

The chain has TRBV18 and TRBJ2-5, with D possibly being TRBD2 (5 bases). Germline V gives CDR1 KGHSH, CDR2 LQKENI. V was shortened by 6 bases and J by 6 bases, with 14 bases between the two germline ends. The CDR3 covers 13 residues. The CDR3 region is CASSPTSLKTQYF. DNA of the CDR3: TGTGCCAGCTCTCCCACTAGTTTGAAGACCCAGTACTTC. Complete variable domain (other parts from reference TRBV18 and TRBJ2-5): NAGVMQNPRHLVRRRGQEARLRCSPMKGHSHVYWYRQLPEEGLKFMVYLQKENIIDESGMPKERFSAEFPKEGPSILRIQQVVRGDSAAYFCASSPTSLKTQYFGPGTRLLVL.

CDR3 in DNA: TGTGCCAGCAGTGAGGTTCGTAGAGGTCTCTATGGCTACACCTTC. Encoded protein: CASSEVRRGLYGYTF. The chain employs TRBV6-1 and TRBJ1-2, with D unclear. In germline, CDR1 is MNHNS, CDR2 SASEGT. Between the trimmed V and J ends, which lost 3 bases and 4 bases, there was a span of 15 bases. CDR3 length: 15 residues.

The chain has TRBV2 and TRBJ1-2, with D unclear. The CDR3 contains 14 residues. Germline CDR1 reads SNHLY; CDR2 reads FYNNEI. Trimming stripped 2 bases from V and 5 bases from J, with 12 bases between. Written as DNA, the CDR3 is TGTGCCAGCAGTGAAAAGGAGCAATTTTATGGCTACACCTTC. It specifies CASSEKEQFYGYTF.

The chain carries TRBV5-1 and TRBJ2-1; D may be TRBD1 or TRBD2 (6 bases each). Germline values: CDR1 SGHRS, CDR2 YFSETQ. The V end lost 3 bases, the J end lost 6 bases, and 22 bases lay between the germline ends. CDR3 length: 17 residues. The CDR3 bases are TGCGCCAGCAGCTACCCGTGGGCGATAAGGGGGGTCAATGAGCAGTTCTTC. Encoded protein: CASSYPWAIRGVNEQFF.

The chain uses TRBV9 and TRBJ2-7; D uncertain. The germline CDR1 and CDR2 sequences are SGDLS and YYNGEE. The CDR3 runs to 16 residues. Deletions cut 0 bases from V and 4 bases from J, with 17 bases between. CDR3 sequence (DNA): TGTGCCAGCAGCGTAGAGGGCAGCCCGCTCCTATACGAGCAGTACTTC. Encoded protein: CASSVEGSPLLYEQYF.

J is TRBJ2-7 and V is TRBV2; 12 bases agree with TRBD1. The CDR3 is 15 residues long. The germline gives CDR1 SNHLY, CDR2 FYNNEI. J gave up 2 bases and V 6 bases, and 5 bases lay outside the gene matches. The CDR3 sequence is CASRERDRGPYEQYF. CDR3 nucleotide sequence: TGTGCCAGCAGGGAACGGGACAGGGGGCCCTACGAGCAGTACTTC.

The J gene is TRBJ2-1, the V gene TRBV11-2; 7 positions match TRBD2. Per the germline V gene, CDR1 is SGHAT and CDR2 is FQNNGV. The junction had 4 bases not matched to a gene; V was cut back by 1 base and J by 4 bases. This CDR3 is 15 amino acids long. The CDR3 spells CASSLVGTKYNEQFF. The DNA of the CDR3 is TGTGCCAGCAGCTTAGTCGGGACTAAATACAATGAGCAGTTCTTC.

V and J are TRBV4-3 and TRBJ1-5; no clear D gene. CDR3 length: 14 residues. The germline CDR1 and CDR2 sequences are LGHNA and YSLEER. Trimming stripped 6 bases from V and 7 bases from J, with 16 bases between. The CDR3 is CASSGRRTSQPQHF. For the CDR3, the DNA is TGCGCCAGCAGTGGAAGGCGAACTTCACAGCCCCAGCATTTT.

This chain uses TRBV28 with TRBJ1-1; the D gene is possibly TRBD1 (6 bases). Trimming took off 7 bases at V and 0 bases at J, with 9 bases between the two ends. CDR1 and CDR2 from the germline V gene are MDHEN and SYDVKM. The length of the CDR3 is 13 residues. CDR3: CASKRDMNTEAFF. In DNA, the CDR3 is TGTGCCAGCAAGAGGGACATGAACACTGAAGCTTTCTTT.

This sequence joins TRBV28 and TRBJ1-1, with D perhaps matching TRBD1 (5 bases). The CDR3 is 14 residues long. The germline gives CDR1 MDHEN, CDR2 SYDVKM. V lost 6 bases and J 0 bases, leaving 11 bases between the germline ends. The CDR3, as DNA: TGTGCCAGCAGCTCGGACATACTGAACACTGAAGCTTTCTTT. Its protein is CASSSDILNTEAFF. Using reference TRBV28 and TRBJ1-1 for the parts outside the CDR3, the full variable domain is DVKVTQSSRYLVKRTGEKVFLECVQDMDHENMFWYRQDPGLGLRLIYFSYDVKMKEKGDIPEGYSVSREKKERFSLILESASTNQTSMYLCASSSDILNTEAFFGQGTRLTVV.

The V and J genes are TRBV4-3 and TRBJ2-1; 8 positions match TRBD2. V lost 3 bases to trimming and J lost 4 bases; unmatched junction nucleotides: 8. Germline loops: CDR1 LGHNA, CDR2 YSLEER. The CDR3 length is 16 residues. CDR3 sequence: CASSHRRGGQYNEQFF. CDR3 DNA sequence: TGCGCCAGCAGCCATAGACGGGGGGGGCAATACAATGAGCAGTTCTTC.